A single sample is the source of the 22 T cell receptor beta chains below, sequenced in a study of CD8+ T cells in alopecia areata. Described treatment: oral pan-JAK inhibitor, 5-10 mg twice daily. RNA, once extracted, was reverse transcribed into cDNA for use as the sequencing template. Repertoires were generated with immunoSEQ multiplex PCR, while TCRdb's copy carries only in-frame clones and drops some. The sample shows more than 95,000 clones, about nine tenths of them seen only once. Source: CD8+ T cells sorted from blood, taken between weeks 30 and 35, from a patient treated with tofacitinib. The receptors derive from a human donor with alopecia areata.

V usage is TRBV4-1 and J usage is TRBJ1-1, with TRBD1 matching over 11 bases. The length of the CDR3 is 14 residues. V dropped 3 bases and J dropped 10; count of bases not matched to a gene: 7. The germline V gene has CDR1 MGHRA and CDR2 YSYEKL. CDR3 in amino acids: CASSQWTGGEVAFF. The DNA for the CDR3 is TGCGCCAGCAGCCAGTGGACAGGGGGCGAAGTAGCTTTCTTT.

The V call is TRBV15, the J call TRBJ2-7; unclear D gene. CDR3 length: 12 amino acids. Germline V gene sequence: CDR1 LNHNV, CDR2 YYDKDF (reference sequence). The V gene lost 2 bases and the J gene lost 6 bases, with 8 bases spanning the gap. The CDR3 loop is CATSRLGGEQYF. DNA of the CDR3: TGTGCCACCAGCAGATTAGGTGGCGAGCAGTACTTC.

The chain uses TRBV7-3 and TRBJ2-1; 10 bases align to TRBD2. Unmatched junction bases numbered 11, after V lost 3 bases and J lost 6 bases. The CDR3 loop spans 17 amino acids. Germline values: CDR1 SGHTA, CDR2 FQGTGA. Here the CDR3 DNA reads TGTGCCAGCAGCTTGTCGGGTCTAGCGGGGGTTAGCAATGAGCAGTTCTTC. Protein sequence: CASSLSGLAGVSNEQFF. Full variable domain (remainder filled in from reference TRBV7-3 and TRBJ2-1): GAGVSQTPSNKVTEKGKYVELRCDPISGHTALYWYRQSLGQGPEFLIYFQGTGAADDSGLPNDRFFAVRPEGSVSTLKIQRTERGDSAVYLCASSLSGLAGVSNEQFFGPGTRLTVL.

V and J are TRBV7-9 and TRBJ2-6, with 7 positions matching TRBD1. The V gene end was trimmed by 5 bases and the J gene end by 0 bases; junction bases not matched to a gene: 7. The CDR3 is made up of 17 amino acids. CDR1 and CDR2 (germline): SEHNR, FQNEAQ (reference sequence). CDR3 loop: CASSPGTAYSGANVLTF. DNA of the CDR3: TGTGCCAGCAGCCCCGGGACAGCTTACTCTGGGGCCAACGTCCTGACTTTC.

This chain joins TRBV27 and TRBJ2-1; TRBD1 matches 9 bases. CDR3 length: 15 residues. Per germline, CDR1 MNHEY and CDR2 SMNVEV (reference sequence). The junction had 4 bases not matched to a gene; V was cut back by 5 bases and J by 2 bases. The DNA for the CDR3 is TGTGCCAGCAGTCTCGACAGGGGGACCTACAATGAGCAGTTCTTC. Its translation: CASSLDRGTYNEQFF.

The count of this clone is one. This chain joins TRBV9 and TRBJ2-3; 10 bases agree with TRBD2. This CDR3 spans 21 amino acids. V shed 0 bases, J shed 1 base, and the junction held 17 bases outside the gene matches. Germline CDR1 is SGDLS and CDR2 is YYNGEE. The CDR3 loop reads CASSVVAGFGGLAGGTDTQYF. CDR3 bases: TGTGCCAGCAGCGTAGTTGCAGGGTTCGGCGGCCTAGCGGGAGGCACAGATACGCAGTATTTT.

The rearrangement joins TRBV14 to TRBJ2-7; 9 bases align to TRBD1. In germline, CDR1 is SGHDN, CDR2 FVKESK. Trimming cost V 0 bases and J 6 bases; bases outside gene matches: 6. CDR3 length: 15 amino acids. The CDR3 DNA is TGTGCCAGCAGCCAAGAGAGGGACAGGGCCTCCGAGCAGTACTTC. It codes for CASSQERDRASEQYF.

This clone was recorded a few times. This sample also contains other DNA sequences that code for the same CDR3. The chain recombines TRBV5-1 with TRBJ2-7; no firm D call. Trimming removed 2 bases from V and 0 bases from J, with 6 bases in between. Germline CDR1 is SGHRS and CDR2 is YFSETQ. The CDR3 is 13 residues long. The CDR3 sequence: CASSFGSSYEQYF. For the CDR3, the DNA is TGCGCCAGCAGCTTTGGCAGCTCCTACGAGCAGTACTTC.

The V gene is TRBV27, the J gene TRBJ1-1; D is undetermined. Per germline, CDR1 MNHEY and CDR2 SMNVEV (reference sequence). Trimming took 4 bases from V and 2 from J, leaving 11 bases between them. The CDR3 totals 14 residues. As DNA, the CDR3 is TGTGCCAGCAGTTGGGCCGGATCTAACACTGAAGCTTTCTTT. Translating gives CASSWAGSNTEAFF.

V usage is TRBV29-1 and J usage is TRBJ2-4; D call uncertain. The CDR3 sequence is 16 residues long. CDR1 and CDR2 (germline): SQVTM, ANQGSEA. V was clipped by 2 bases and J by 1 base, with 15 bases between them. CDR3 sequence reads: CSVELPELGAKNIQYF. CDR3 nucleotides: TGCAGCGTTGAACTGCCCGAATTAGGGGCCAAAAACATTCAGTACTTC.

This clone was found a few times. The chain couples TRBV14 to TRBJ2-1; no reliable D call. The CDR3 totals 16 residues. Trimming took off 0 bases at V and 1 base at J, with 10 bases between the two ends. Germline-derived CDR1 and CDR2 are SGHDN and FVKESK. CDR3 region: CASSQETLQSYNEQFF. CDR3 in DNA: TGTGCCAGCAGCCAAGAAACTTTGCAATCCTACAATGAGCAGTTCTTC.

CDR3 DNA sequence: TGTGCCAGCAGCTTAGAGGCACACGCTGAGCAGTACTTC. It codes for CASSLEAHAEQYF. The V gene is TRBV11-2, the J gene TRBJ2-7; D is ambiguous. Between the trimmed V and J ends, which lost 0 bases and 7 bases, there was a span of 10 bases. The CDR3 loop spans 13 amino acids. Germline V CDR1 and CDR2: SGHAT, FQNNGV.

The rearrangement links TRBV6-5 to TRBJ2-2; perhaps TRBD2 as D (6 bases). The germline V and J ends were trimmed by 4 bases and 15 bases, with 12 bases remaining between them. The CDR3 spans 11 residues. Germline V gene lookup returns CDR1 MNHEY and CDR2 SVGAGI. The chain's CDR3 is CASSSGGEMFF. The DNA for the CDR3 is TGTGCCAGCAGTTCCGGGGGTGAGATGTTTTTT.

V gene TRBV25-1 combines with J gene TRBJ2-5; D is perhaps TRBD1 (5 bases). This CDR3 spans 13 amino acids. The V end lost 6 bases, the J end lost 3 bases, and 11 bases lay between the germline ends. Per the germline V gene, CDR1 is MGHDK and CDR2 is SYGVNS. CDR3 region: CASSWTSEETQYF. CDR3 nucleotide sequence: TGTGCCAGCAGCTGGACATCCGAAGAGACCCAGTACTTC.

This chain connects TRBV5-1 to TRBJ2-7; D may match TRBD1 or TRBD2 (6 bases each). V was clipped by 4 bases and J by 4 bases, with 15 bases between them. The germline V gene encodes CDR1 SGHRS and CDR2 YFSETQ. This CDR3 has 14 residues. The CDR3 here is CASSGGTPAYEQYF. The CDR3 DNA reads TGCGCCAGCAGCGGCGGGACACCTGCTTACGAGCAGTACTTC.

V gene TRBV7-9 combines with J gene TRBJ2-7; the D is unclear. Germline V lookup: CDR1 SEHNR, CDR2 FQNEAQ (reference sequence). Trimming left V 5 bases short and J 6 bases short, with 11 bases between. This CDR3 is 12 amino acids long. CDR3 sequence (DNA): TGTGCCAGCAGCCCGTTTGGAGCCGAGCAGTACTTC. As protein: CASSPFGAEQYF.

The V gene is TRBV9, the J gene TRBJ2-1; 7 bases map to TRBD1. There are 15 residues in the CDR3. The germline V gene has CDR1 SGDLS and CDR2 YYNGEE. Trimming took 4 bases from V and 7 from J; bases not matched to a gene: 11. This chain's CDR3 is CASSSRGGWVNEQFF. In DNA, the CDR3 is TGTGCCAGCAGCTCCCGAGGGGGCTGGGTAAATGAGCAGTTCTTC. Using reference TRBV9 and TRBJ2-1 for the parts outside the CDR3, the full variable domain is DSGVTQTPKHLITATGQRVTLRCSPRSGDLSVYWYQQSLDQGLQFLIQYYNGEERAKGNILERFSAQQFPDLHSELNLSSLELGDSALYFCASSSRGGWVNEQFFGPGTRLTVL.

V is TRBV6-4 and J is TRBJ1-1; D is unclear. In germline, CDR1 is MRHNA, CDR2 SNTAGT. The CDR3 is made up of 14 amino acids. Trimming stripped 4 bases from V and 1 base from J, with 10 bases between. CDR3 in amino acids: CASSAETENTEAFF. The CDR3 nucleotides read TGTGCCAGCAGTGCCGAAACAGAGAACACTGAAGCTTTCTTT.

The V and J genes are TRBV14 and TRBJ2-7, with D perhaps matching TRBD2 (6 bases). The CDR3 has 14 amino acids. Trimming left V 4 bases short and J 6 bases short, with 16 bases between. Germline V lookup: CDR1 SGHDN, CDR2 FVKESK. The CDR3 here is CASSLLNLGGEQYF. The DNA of the CDR3 is TGTGCCAGCAGCCTGCTGAACTTGGGGGGCGAGCAGTACTTC. Full variable domain (missing parts from reference TRBV14 and TRBJ2-7): EAGVTQFPSHSVIEKGQTVTLRCDPISGHDNLYWYRRVMGKEIKFLLHFVKESKQDESGMPNNRFLAERTGGTYSTLKVQPAELEDSGVYFCASSLLNLGGEQYFGPGTRLTVT.

Concerning this clone itself: One junction end disagrees with the germline gene, perhaps due to a read error. The chain uses TRBV28 and TRBJ2-7, with 7 nucleotides matching TRBD2. This CDR3 is 16 amino acids long. The germline CDR1 and CDR2 sequences are MDHEN and SYDVKM. For the CDR3, the DNA is TGTGCCAGCAGTTTAAGTTCCGCGGGAGACCCCTACGAGCAGTGCTTC. Translation: CASSLSSAGDPYEQCF.

The chain carries TRBV5-6 and TRBJ2-5; maybe TRBD2 (5 bases). The CDR3 covers 16 residues. The V and J ends lost 4 bases and 4 bases respectively, with 20 bases between them. Germline CDR1 reads SGHDT; CDR2 reads YYEEEE. The CDR3 DNA follows: TGTGCCAGCAGCACCGAAGACACGCAGAGCGGAGAGACCCAGTACTTC. Translation gives CASSTEDTQSGETQYF.

The chain is built from TRBV30 and TRBJ2-1, with 11 bases lining up with TRBD2. V trimming: 2 bases; J trimming: 5 bases; junction bases outside the gene matches: 5. This CDR3 spans 15 amino acids. CDR1 GTSNPN and CDR2 SVGIG come from the germline V gene (reference sequence). Here the CDR3 DNA reads TGTGCCTGGAGTAGGGGACTAGCGGCGAACAATGAGCAGTTCTTC. Protein product: CAWSRGLAANNEQFF. Full variable domain (outside the CDR3, taken from reference TRBV30 and TRBJ2-1): SQTIHQWPATLVQPVGSPLSLECTVEGTSNPNLYWYRQAAGRGLQLLFYSVGIGQISSEVPQNLSASRPQDRQFILSSKKLLLSDSGFYLCAWSRGLAANNEQFFGPGTRLTVL.